Only a few counts were recorded for the clone carrying this TCR beta chain. The antigen is not known. This sample was taken from a study of T cell repertoires in cytomegalovirus infection. Across the whole study: Recently identified HLA-C-restricted CMV epitopes were used, and well-studied HLA-B-restricted CMV epitopes were used as well.

Regarding the study as a whole: Across the ex vivo response, the dominant clonotypes were HLA-C-restricted CMV-specific TCR beta clonotypes. CMV carriers with the relevant HLA were identified by cumulative public TCR beta family frequency.

One entry per CDR3 protein, called by TCRdb with MiXCR from the reads. The sample yields hundreds of thousands of distinct CDR3 sequences, approximately 31% seen once. Sequencing used cultured CD8+ T cells from PBMCs, obtained from culture after CMV antigen stimulation. This clonotype was obtained from a human donor in good health (CMV status not recorded). Some clones in this sample may be carry-over from other donors' samples.

The CDR3, as DNA: TGTGCTAGTGGTCTGGGACAGAGCTCCTACAATGAGCAGTTCTTC. This encodes CASGLGQSSYNEQFF. The rearrangement uses TRBV12-5 and TRBJ2-1, with TRBD1 matching 7 bases. Germline lookup yields CDR1 LGHNT and CDR2 FRNRAP. There are 15 residues in the CDR3. With 5 bases clipped from V and 0 bases from J, the junction kept 4 bases outside the gene matches. Together with reference TRBV12-5 and TRBJ2-1, the CDR3 gives the full variable domain: DARVTQTPRHKVTEMGQEVTMRCQPILGHNTVFWYRQTMMQGLELLAYFRNRAPLDDSGMPKDRFSAEMPDATLATLKIQPSEPRDSAVYFCASGLGQSSYNEQFFGPGTRLTVL.